The 10 T cell receptor beta chains given below trace back to one sample, sequenced in a study of cytomegalovirus exposure and HLA in healthy donors. Both 60 Vbeta primers and 13 Jbeta primers went into the PCR. Generated by immunoSEQ multiplex PCR, the TCRdb table keeps only in-frame clones and is missing some. The sample consists of fewer than 150,000 clones, 76% of them appearing once. The material sequenced was PBMCs. The receptor source for this set is a middle-aged man in good health and CMV-seronegative.

The chain links TRBV6-1 to TRBJ2-1, with 8 nucleotides matching TRBD1. V shed 3 bases and J 0 bases; nucleotides not matched to a gene: 1. Germline values: CDR1 MNHNS, CDR2 SASEGT. This CDR3 comprises 15 residues. CDR3 sequence: CASSDQGASYNEQFF. The DNA for the CDR3 is TGTGCCAGCAGTGACCAGGGGGCCTCCTACAATGAGCAGTTCTTC.

This clone was counted a few times. The chain recombines TRBV30 with TRBJ2-3, with TRBD2 as a possible D gene (5 bases). The CDR3 has 13 residues. Trimming stripped 4 bases from V and 0 bases from J, with 8 bases between. Germline V gene sequence: CDR1 GTSNPN, CDR2 SVGIG (reference sequence). The CDR3 DNA follows: TGTGCCTGGAATGAGGGAAGCACAGATACGCAGTATTTT. It yields the protein CAWNEGSTDTQYF.

V usage is TRBV19 and J usage is TRBJ2-5; the D gene is possibly TRBD1 (6 bases). CDR3 length: 13 amino acids. V dropped 5 bases and J dropped 3 bases, with 10 bases sitting between them. The germline gives CDR1 LNHDA, CDR2 SQIVND (reference sequence). The CDR3 coding sequence is TGTGCCAGTAGTGTAAACAGGGAAGAGACCCAGTACTTC. Protein: CASSVNREETQYF.

This clone is large. Other nucleotide sequences from this sample produce the same CDR3. The chain recombines TRBV5-6 with TRBJ1-5; unclear D gene. The ends were cut back, 1 base at V and 6 bases at J, with 14 bases in the middle. The CDR3 covers 15 residues. The V gene's germline CDR1 is SGHDT and CDR2 YYEEEE. CDR3 residues: CASSLSHVVGQPQHF. CDR3 DNA: TGTGCCAGCAGCTTGAGCCATGTCGTCGGTCAGCCCCAGCATTTT. Complete variable domain (other parts from reference TRBV5-6 and TRBJ1-5): DAGVTQSPTHLIKTRGQQVTLRCSPKSGHDTVSWYQQALGQGPQFIFQYYEEEERQRGNFPDRFSGHQFPNYSSELNVNALLLGDSALYLCASSLSHVVGQPQHFGDGTRLSIL.

The chain carries TRBV5-1 and TRBJ2-3; 8 bases map to TRBD1. The V and J ends lost 4 bases and 0 bases, in that order; junction bases with no gene match: 7. Per germline, CDR1 SGHRS and CDR2 YFSETQ. The CDR3 consists of 16 residues. The CDR3 DNA reads as TGCGCCAGCAGCGATGACAGGGGTCTTAGCACAGATACGCAGTATTTT. It encodes CASSDDRGLSTDTQYF.

This chain joins TRBV10-3 and TRBJ2-3; D gene uncertain. Germline CDR1 and CDR2: ENHRY and SYGVKD. CDR3 size: 12 residues. The V end lost 10 bases, the J end lost 5 bases, and 13 bases lay between the germline ends. CDR3 region: CATRLTGDTQYF. The CDR3 DNA reads as TGTGCCACCCGTCTGACGGGAGATACGCAGTATTTT.

The J gene is TRBJ2-1, the V gene TRBV4-1; 11 nucleotides align to TRBD1. Germline assignment: CDR1 MGHRA and CDR2 YSYEKL. V lost 0 bases to trimming and J lost 9 bases; unmatched junction nucleotides: 7. This CDR3 comprises 16 residues. Here the CDR3 reads CASSQDPGTGGFEQFF. The CDR3 nucleotides are TGCGCCAGCAGCCAAGATCCCGGGACAGGGGGTTTTGAGCAGTTCTTC.

This chain connects TRBV9 to TRBJ2-2; a possible D gene is TRBD2 (5 bases). CDR1 and CDR2 (germline): SGDLS, YYNGEE. The CDR3 is made up of 12 amino acids. Between the trimmed V and J ends, which lost 3 bases and 7 bases, there was a span of 7 bases. Here the CDR3 reads CASSGRGGELFF. The CDR3 coding sequence is TGTGCCAGCAGCGGCCGGGGCGGGGAGCTGTTTTTT.

This clone has a handful of counts. The CDR3 region has the DNA TGTGCCAGCAGTGGATTGGGACAGGGGAGCGAGCAGTACTTC. It yields the protein CASSGLGQGSEQYF. The chain joins TRBV2 to TRBJ2-7, with 10 nucleotides matching TRBD1. The junction had 6 bases not matched to a gene; V was cut back by 4 bases and J by 6 bases. Per germline, CDR1 SNHLY and CDR2 FYNNEI. The CDR3 runs 14 residues.

The V gene is TRBV19, the J gene TRBJ2-1; 7 positions agree with TRBD2. CDR3 length: 16 amino acids. Germline loops: CDR1 LNHDA, CDR2 SQIVND (reference sequence). J lost 4 bases, V lost 3 bases, and 9 bases had no gene match. The CDR3 bases are TGTGCCAGTAGTATCGGGGTGGCGGGAGATTACAATGAGCAGTTCTTC. Translating it yields CASSIGVAGDYNEQFF.